Listed below are T cell receptor beta chains from one sample, sequenced in a study of cytomegalovirus exposure and HLA in healthy donors. Profiled with immunoSEQ multiplex PCR; TCRdb holds only in-frame clones, not every one. This table holds roughly 89,000 clones, about 76% found once. The specimen sequenced was PBMCs. The receptors originated from a man aged 30-40 years in good health and CMV-seropositive. CDR3s include the opening cysteine and the closing phenylalanine or tryptophan. The order of the fields is clone size, D gene, CDR3 length, V gene, J gene, CDR3 protein, CDR3 DNA. The D gene is left open where the match is weak. Not every row has a clone size; where given, it reads once, few, many or a size class.

>once|NA|15|TRBV6-5|TRBJ1-2
CASSYPSGQGYGYTF
TGTGCCAGCAGTTACCCCTCGGGGCAGGGGTATGGCTACACCTTC
>NA|NA|14|TRBV30|TRBJ2-2
CAWSGGLATGELFF
TGTGCCTGGAGTGGCGGACTGGCCACCGGGGAGCTGTTTTTT
>NA|TRBD1|14|TRBV6-1|TRBJ1-4
CASSRGQGSEKLFF
TGTGCCAGCAGTAGGGGACAGGGAAGTGAAAAACTGTTTTTT
>NA|NA|11|TRBV10-3|TRBJ2-1
CAISAETEQFF
TGTGCCATCAGTGCTGAGACAGAGCAGTTCTTC
>NA|TRBD2|15|TRBV5-4|TRBJ2-7
CASSRGGRGGYEQYF
TGTGCCAGCAGCCGGGGGGGTAGAGGGGGCTACGAGCAGTACTTC
>NA|NA|14|TRBV27|TRBJ2-2
CASSFLANTGELFF
TGTGCTAGCAGTTTCCTCGCGAACACCGGGGAGCTGTTTTTT
>NA|NA|15|TRBV5-4|TRBJ2-1
CASSLGGLPLNEQFF
TGTGCCAGCAGCCTCGGGGGGCTTCCTCTCAATGAGCAGTTCTTC
>once|NA|14|TRBV7-2|TRBJ2-5
CASSFQAGQETQYF
TGTGCCAGCAGCTTTCAGGCAGGGCAAGAGACCCAGTACTTC
>NA|NA|12|TRBV5-6|TRBJ2-7
CASSLGGYEQYF
TGTGCCAGCAGCCTCGGGGGTTACGAGCAGTACTTC
>NA|TRBD1|15|TRBV6-1|TRBJ2-3
CASSLDRAATDTQYF
TGTGCCAGCAGCTTGGACAGGGCTGCCACAGATACGCAGTATTTT
>NA|NA|15|TRBV30|TRBJ2-3
CAWSVGAASTDTQYF
TGTGCCTGGAGTGTGGGCGCAGCATCCACAGATACGCAGTATTTT
>NA|TRBD2|17|TRBV25-1|TRBJ2-7
CASSELVRAGETYEQYF
TGTGCCAGCAGTGAATTGGTTAGGGCGGGGGAAACCTACGAGCAGTACTTC
>few|NA|15|TRBV4-2|TRBJ1-1
CASSQGTGMNTEAFF
TGTGCCAGCAGCCAAGGGACGGGAATGAACACTGAAGCTTTCTTT
>NA|NA|15|TRBV5-4|TRBJ2-1
CASSLGDYPTDEQFF
TGTGCCAGCAGCTTGGGCGACTACCCTACGGATGAGCAGTTCTTC
>NA|NA|14|TRBV19|TRBJ2-2
CASSPRQWTGELFF
TGTGCCAGTAGTCCCAGACAGTGGACCGGGGAGCTGTTTTTT
>large|NA|14|TRBV14|TRBJ1-5
CASSHTGLGQPQHF
TGTGCCAGCAGCCACACAGGGTTGGGTCAGCCCCAGCATTTT
>NA|TRBD2|14|TRBV19|TRBJ2-7
CASSTERGKNEQYF
TGTGCCAGTAGTACGGAGCGGGGGAAGAACGAGCAGTACTTC
>NA|NA|15|TRBV28|TRBJ1-4
CASRWRSATNEKLFF
TGTGCCAGCAGATGGAGAAGTGCAACTAATGAAAAACTGTTTTTT
>once|NA|18|TRBV12-1|TRBJ2-3
CASSSQLSPQGSSDTQYF
TGTGCCAGCAGCTCCCAACTCTCCCCCCAGGGGTCATCAGATACGCAGTATTTT
>NA|TRBD1|15|TRBV18|TRBJ1-3
CASSPGGAIGNAIYF
TGTGCCAGCTCTCCAGGGGGCGCGATCGGAAACGCCATATATTTT
>NA|NA|13|TRBV5-5|TRBJ2-1
CASSLDRGSEQFF
TGTGCCAGCAGCTTGGATAGGGGGTCTGAGCAGTTCTTC
>NA|NA|14|TRBV5-1|TRBJ1-2
CASSPGPRDSGYTF
TGCGCCAGCAGCCCCGGTCCGAGGGACTCAGGCTACACCTTC
>NA|NA|15|TRBV19|TRBJ1-5
CASSQKTGPNQPQHF
TGTGCCAGTAGCCAGAAGACAGGCCCAAATCAGCCCCAGCATTTT
>once|NA|17|TRBV15|TRBJ2-2
CATSTTTGGPRTGELFF
TGTGCCACCAGCACAACAACCGGGGGGCCGAGGACCGGGGAGCTGTTTTTT
>NA|TRBD1|14|TRBV7-2|TRBJ1-4
CASSQDRVGGKLFF
TGTGCCAGCAGCCAGGACAGGGTAGGGGGAAAACTGTTTTTT
>few|NA|14|TRBV4-3|TRBJ1-5
CASSRSGSNQPQHF
TGCGCCAGCAGCCGGTCAGGTAGCAATCAGCCCCAGCATTTT
>NA|NA|16|TRBV18|TRBJ2-1
CASSPRRDSSYNEQFF
TGTGCCAGCTCACCACGACGGGATAGCTCCTACAATGAGCAGTTCTTC
>NA|NA|14|TRBV6-5|TRBJ2-1
CASSYDGGNNEQFF
TGTGCCAGCAGTTACGACGGGGGTAACAATGAGCAGTTCTTC
>NA|NA|14|TRBV7-8|TRBJ2-2
CASSFRAVTGELFF
TGTGCCAGCAGCTTTCGAGCCGTCACCGGGGAGCTGTTTTTT
>NA|TRBD1|17|TRBV4-2|TRBJ1-2
CASSQAGQRNPLYGYTF
TGTGCCAGCAGCCAAGCGGGACAGAGAAACCCCCTTTATGGCTACACCTTC
>NA|TRBD2|17|TRBV18|TRBJ2-7
CASSPGASGGRSYEQYF
TGTGCCAGCTCACCAGGGGCGTCGGGGGGAAGATCCTACGAGCAGTACTTC